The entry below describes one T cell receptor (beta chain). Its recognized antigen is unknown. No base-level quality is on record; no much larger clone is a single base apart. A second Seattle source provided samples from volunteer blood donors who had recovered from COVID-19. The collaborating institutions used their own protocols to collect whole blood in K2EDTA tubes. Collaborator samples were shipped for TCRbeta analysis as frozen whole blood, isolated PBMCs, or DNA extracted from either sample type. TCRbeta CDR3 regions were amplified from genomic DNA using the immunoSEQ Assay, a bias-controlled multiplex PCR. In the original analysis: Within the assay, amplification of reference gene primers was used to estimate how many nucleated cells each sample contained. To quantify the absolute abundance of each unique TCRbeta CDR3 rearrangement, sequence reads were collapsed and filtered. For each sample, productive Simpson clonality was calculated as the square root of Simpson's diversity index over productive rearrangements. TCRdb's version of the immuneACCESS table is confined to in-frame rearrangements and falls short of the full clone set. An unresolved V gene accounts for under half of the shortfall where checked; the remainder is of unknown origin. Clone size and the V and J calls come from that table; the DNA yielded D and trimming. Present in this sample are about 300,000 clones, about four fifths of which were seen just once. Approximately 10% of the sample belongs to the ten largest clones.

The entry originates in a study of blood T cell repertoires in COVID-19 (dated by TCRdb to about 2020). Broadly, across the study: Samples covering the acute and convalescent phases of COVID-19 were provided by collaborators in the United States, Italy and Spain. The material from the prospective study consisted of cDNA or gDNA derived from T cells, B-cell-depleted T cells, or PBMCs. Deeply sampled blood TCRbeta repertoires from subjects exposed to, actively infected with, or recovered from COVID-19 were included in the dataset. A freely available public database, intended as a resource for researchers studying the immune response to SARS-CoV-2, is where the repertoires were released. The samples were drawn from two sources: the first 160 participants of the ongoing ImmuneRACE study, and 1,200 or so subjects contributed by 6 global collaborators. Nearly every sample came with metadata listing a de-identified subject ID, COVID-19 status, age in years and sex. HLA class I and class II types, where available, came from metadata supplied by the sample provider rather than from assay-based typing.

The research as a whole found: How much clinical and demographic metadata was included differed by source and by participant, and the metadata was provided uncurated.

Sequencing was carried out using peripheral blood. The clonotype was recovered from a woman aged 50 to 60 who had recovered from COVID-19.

Read as DNA, the sequence is TGTGCCAGCAGCCAAACAACTAGCGGGGTTAGGGAGCAGTACTTC. Its protein is CASSQTTSGVREQYF. The sequence joins TRBV3-1 (or the pseudogene TRBV3-2) to TRBJ2-7, and 10 bases in between align with TRBD2. CDR1 is given as LGHDT and CDR2 as YNNKEL, both from the germline V gene (reference sequence). Inclusive of the bounding cysteine and phenylalanine, the CDR3 is 15 residues long. The DNA shown is the 45-base CDR3, in frame from base 1. V trim: 2 bases; J trim: 7 bases; unmatched bases: 8.